One and the same sample provided the 5 T cell receptor beta chains below, sequenced in a study of vaccination and CD4 T cells after COVID-19. Their antigen targets remain unknown. Treatment of the sample: approximately 10-day PBMC culture with coronavirus spike peptide pools or control peptides (ViraFEST assay). Cultured CD4+ T cell DNA was sequenced using the Oncomine TCR Beta short-read assay. TCRdb processed the PCR reads anew with MiXCR; each CDR3 protein has one entry. The table records tens of thousands of distinct CDR3 sequences, roughly 70% of them present only once. Sequenced: CD4+ T cells from blood, cultured in vitro. Every receptor here comes from a human donor who had recovered from COVID-19.

This rearrangement joins TRBV11-3 to TRBJ1-5, with D possibly matching TRBD1 (5 bases). The CDR3 length is 17 residues. V was trimmed by 5 bases and J by 5 bases, leaving 22 bases between them. Per germline, CDR1 SGHNT and CDR2 YENEEA. The CDR3 coding sequence is TGTGCCAGCAGCCGTTCGGGGCCATCGGGAAGGGATCAGCCCCAGCATTTT. As protein: CASSRSGPSGRDQPQHF.

The CDR3 coding sequence is TGTGCCAGCAGCCAGAAGCGGGGCGACCTCACAGATACGCAGTATTTT. This sequence encodes CASSQKRGDLTDTQYF. V gene TRBV7-2 combines with J gene TRBJ2-3; 7 bases are shared with TRBD2. V dropped 5 bases and J dropped 2; count of bases not matched to a gene: 10. The CDR3 totals 16 residues. Germline loops: CDR1 SGHTA, CDR2 FQGNSA.

The J gene is TRBJ2-7, the V gene TRBV7-2; possible D gene TRBD2, 6 bases. CDR1 and CDR2 (germline): SGHTA, FQGNSA. The CDR3 runs 15 residues. V was clipped by 6 bases and J by 2 bases, with 17 bases between them. This CDR3 reads CASSSYVGEAYEQYF. Here the CDR3 DNA reads TGTGCCAGCAGTTCTTATGTGGGGGAGGCCTACGAGCAGTACTTC.

J is TRBJ1-5 and V is TRBV20-1, with TRBD1 matching over 9 bases. Germline loops: CDR1 DFQATT, CDR2 SNEGSKA (reference sequence). The trim removed 3 bases at V and 5 bases at J, leaving 8 bases unmatched. There are 15 residues in the CDR3. CDR3 in DNA: TGCAGTGCTAGTCCGAGGACAGGGGATCATCAGCCCCAGCATTTT. It translates to CSASPRTGDHQPQHF.

This chain joins TRBV24-1 and TRBJ2-3; D unclear. This CDR3 is 16 amino acids long. Germline CDR1 is KGHDR and CDR2 is SFDVKD. Trimming pared 3 bases from V and 0 bases from J, leaving 12 bases between. The CDR3 sequence is CATSDPTGTSTDTQYF. CDR3 coding DNA: TGTGCCACCAGTGATCCGACCGGTACTAGCACAGATACGCAGTATTTT.